A single sample is the source of the 2 T cell receptor beta chains below, sequenced in a study of identical twins. TCRdb recomputed calls from the 5' RACE reads with MiXCR, one row per CDR3 protein. The data show around 250,000 distinct CDR3 sequences, with 6.5% seen just once and roughly 15% held by the top ten. These data were also reused for a study on T cells expressing NK-cell markers.

Input material: CD8+ T cells sorted from blood. These receptors were collected from a woman younger than 35 in good health.

The J gene is TRBJ1-2, the V gene TRBV15; the match to TRBD1 covers 8 bases. The CDR3 consists of 21 residues. The trim removed 0 bases at V and 5 bases at J, leaving 23 bases unmatched. Germline CDR1 LNHNV, CDR2 YYDKDF (reference sequence). CDR3: CATSRDSRLRDRPTGDYGYTF. The DNA of the CDR3 is TGTGCCACCAGCAGAGATTCTAGGCTACGGGACAGGCCAACGGGGGATTATGGCTACACCTTC.

J is TRBJ2-7 and V is TRBV12-3 or TRBV12-4; D is unresolved. V shed 6 bases and J shed 2 bases, with 11 bases lying between them. The CDR3 length is 13 residues. CDR3 DNA: TGTGCCAGCAGCCACGGTACAGCCTACGAGCAGTACTTC. This translates into CASSHGTAYEQYF.